One T cell receptor beta chain is described in this entry. As yet, its antigen is unknown. The CDR3 runs to 15 residues. V lost 5 bases and J lost 5, with 18 bases in between. Germline V gene lookup returns CDR1 SGHAT and CDR2 FQDESV (reference sequence). These data belong to a study of cytotoxic CD8 clonotypes in ibrutinib-treated CLL. The wider study: It was after a median roughly eleven months of treatment, range 6 to 36, that response samples were taken. The study, taken as a whole, reports: Exceeding age-matched healthy donors, baseline clonality also tracked the counts of circulating CD8+ T cells. Private clonotypes, not public ones, expanded at ibrutinib response.

Investigators sought sequencing depths of between 1 in 200,000 and 1 in 1 million T cells. The method was immunoSEQ multiplex PCR; TCRdb's version includes in-frame clones alone and lacks a portion of them. The table has some 200,000 clones, more than 65% seen once. The specimen was PBMCs, collected after 12 months of ibrutinib treatment. The rearrangement uses TRBV11-1 and TRBJ2-5, with D perhaps matching TRBD1 (5 bases). This receptor was identified in a human donor with chronic lymphocytic leukemia. CDR3 loop: CASSPGWGTGETQYF. DNA of the CDR3: TGTGCCAGCAGCCCAGGATGGGGCACGGGCGAGACCCAGTACTTC.